A single sample is the source of the 20 T cell receptor beta chains below, sequenced in a study of tumor-infiltrating lymphocytes in primary liver carcinoma. Starting material for RNA and DNA co-extraction consisted of about 19-32 mg of unsorted bulk tissue. The authors made TCR beta cDNA from around 500 ng total RNA with a constant-region primer. Libraries of TCR beta came from three nested multiplex PCR rounds with slightly modified ARM-PCR. A C-beta reverse primer and TRBV1-TRBV30 forward primers served in each of the first two PCR rounds, at roughly 10 cycles apiece. Each CDR3 protein is one row after TCRdb ran MiXCR on the multiplex PCR reads. This sample has approximately 120,000 distinct CDR3 sequences; 64% occur once, and the top ten carry about 8%. Material: liver tumor tissue from sampling region 3. Specified subset: tumor region T3, left-lateral pole. The receptors stem from a woman aged 55-75 years with primary liver carcinoma and hepatitis B virus infection.

Note on this clonotype: With a much larger clone just one base away, this may be a read error. This chain links TRBV7-8 with TRBJ2-5; D might be TRBD1 (6 bases). Trimming removed 1 base from V and 1 base from J, with 10 bases in between. Germline V CDR1 and CDR2: SGHVS, FQNEAQ. The CDR3 has 15 residues. As DNA, the CDR3 is TGTGCCAGCAGCTTAGTGGGGGCGGGCCAAGAGACCCAGTACTTC. Protein: CASSLVGAGQETQYF.

This clonotype was detected ten times or more. This chain connects TRBV29-1 to TRBJ2-1; maybe TRBD2 (5 bases). The ends were cut back, 6 bases at V and 7 bases at J, with 22 bases in the middle. Per germline, CDR1 SQVTM and CDR2 ANQGSEA. CDR3 length: 15 residues. The DNA for the CDR3 is TGCAGCGTCCTTCCACTAGAGGCTTCTGGGAATGAGCAGTTCTTC. Encoded protein: CSVLPLEASGNEQFF.

Points on this clonotype: A read error is likely, as this CDR3 ends without the conserved phenylalanine or tryptophan. The V call is TRBV6-5, the J call TRBJ2-3; maybe TRBD2 (5 bases). Germline-derived CDR1 and CDR2 are MNHEY and SVGAGI. The CDR3 is 14 residues long. The CDR3 protein is CAGSPSPRNGTQYL. In DNA, the CDR3 is TGTGCCGGCAGTCCTAGCCCTCGTAACGGTACGCAGTATCTT.

In regard to this clonotype: The germline gene is not matched at one end of the junction; a read error may be the cause. V usage is TRBV11-2 and J usage is TRBJ2-2; tentative D call: TRBD1 (7 bases). The length of the CDR3 is 15 residues. Germline-derived CDR1 and CDR2 are SGHAT and FQNNGV. CDR3 residues: CAGSRGTANTGESFF. The DNA for the CDR3 is TGTGCCGGCAGCCGCGGGACAGCCAACACCGGGGAGTCGTTTTTT.

This clonotype came up once. The junction does not match germline at one end; this may be a read error. The CDR3 DNA reads as TGTGCCAGCAGTCCGATGGGACGGGGTAACACTGAAGTTTTCTTT. This encodes CASSPMGRGNTEVFF. This chain uses TRBV28 with TRBJ1-1; a possible D gene is TRBD1 (5 bases). This CDR3 spans 15 amino acids. The V gene's germline CDR1 is MDHEN and CDR2 SYDVKM.

This clonotype is classed as medium-sized (0.01 to 0.1%). The chain links TRBV11-2 to TRBJ2-1; 11 bases agree with TRBD2. V gave up 5 bases and J gave up 7 bases; unmatched junction bases: 10. Germline V gene data show CDR1 as SGHAT and CDR2 as FQNNGV. The CDR3 contains 16 residues. The CDR3 loop is CASSRWTSGLENEQFF. The CDR3, as DNA: TGTGCCAGCAGCCGGTGGACTAGCGGGTTAGAAAATGAGCAGTTCTTC.

There are a few counts of this clonotype. A much larger clone sits a single nucleotide away, making a read error possible. The chain combines TRBV10-1 with TRBJ1-1; D remains ambiguous. The CDR3 is 13 amino acids. CDR1 WNHNN and CDR2 SYGVQD come from the germline V gene (reference sequence). The CDR3 loop reads CTSSQNRGTEAFF. CDR3 nucleotide sequence: TGCACCAGCAGCCAGAACCGGGGCACTGAAGCTTTCTTT.

Turning to this clonotype: Relative to the germline gene, one junction end is altered; a read error may explain this. The rearrangement joins TRBV4-2 to TRBJ2-2, with D possibly TRBD2 on 5 matching bases. This CDR3 contains 17 residues. The germline V gene has CDR1 LGHNA and CDR2 YNFKEQ. The DNA for the CDR3 is TGTACCAGCGGCCCCCTCTCAAAGCGGACGAACACCGGGGAGCTGTTTTTT. The encoded protein is CTSGPLSKRTNTGELFF.

This clonotype was found many times. Germline is not matched at one junction end, which may reflect a read error. The V and J genes are TRBV29-1 and TRBJ1-2, with 8 bases lining up with TRBD1. Germline lookup yields CDR1 SQVTM and CDR2 ANQGSEA. The CDR3 is made up of 11 amino acids. The CDR3 loop is CSVVRGTGPSF. The CDR3 DNA sequence: TGCAGCGTTGTTAGAGGGACAGGACCAAGCTTC.

The chain joins TRBV20-1 to TRBJ1-2; weak D call: TRBD1 (6 bases). Germline V gene sequence: CDR1 DFQATT, CDR2 SNEGSKA (reference sequence). The length of the CDR3 is 15 residues. The V end lost 0 bases, the J end lost 8 bases, and 19 bases lay between the germline ends. The CDR3 bases are TGCAGTGCTAGAGATTTGGACAGACCGAGGGGAGGCTACACCTTC. Translated, it gives CSARDLDRPRGGYTF.

Comment on this clonotype: A much larger clone sits a single nucleotide away, making a read error possible. DNA for the CDR3: TGTGTCAGCAGTTCCCCACGCTCTGGGGCCAACGTCCTGACTTTC. Its translation is CVSSSPRSGANVLTF. J is TRBJ2-6 and V is TRBV6-5; unclear D gene. The CDR3 loop spans 15 amino acids. Per the germline V gene, CDR1 is MNHEY and CDR2 is SVGAGI.

The chain joins TRBV28 to TRBJ2-1; the match to TRBD2 covers 8 bases. Germline CDR1 is MDHEN and CDR2 is SYDVKM. The CDR3 has 14 residues. V gave up 5 bases and J gave up 6 bases; unmatched junction bases: 6. As DNA, the CDR3 is TGTGCCAGCAGTCCGAGCGGGAGTACCAATGAGCAGTTCTTC. This encodes CASSPSGSTNEQFF.

A remark on this clonotype: The junction differs from germline at one of its ends, possibly a read error. The rearrangement joins TRBV4-1 to TRBJ2-2, with D possibly TRBD1 on 8 matching bases. The CDR3 has 16 amino acids. Germline-derived CDR1 and CDR2 are MGHRA and YSYEKL. In nucleotides, the CDR3 is TGCGCCAGCAGCCAAGAAGCGGGACAGGTCGCCGGTGAGCTGTTTTTT. Amino acid sequence: CASSQEAGQVAGELFF.

This clonotype was seen at least ten times. This chain connects TRBV5-6 to TRBJ2-3; TRBD2 agrees at 10 bases. The germline gives CDR1 SGHDT, CDR2 YYEEEE. J lost 5 bases, V lost 0 bases, and 6 bases had no gene match. This CDR3 region has 16 residues. CDR3: CASSLAVLAGVDTQYF. CDR3 nucleotides: TGTGCCAGCAGCTTGGCCGTGCTAGCGGGAGTAGATACGCAGTATTTT.

This clonotype showed up just once. This chain uses TRBV7-9 with TRBJ2-5, with TRBD1 identical over 9 bases. The V and J ends lost 7 bases and 4 bases, in that order; junction bases with no gene match: 10. In germline, CDR1 is SEHNR, CDR2 FQNEAQ (reference sequence). This CDR3 has 15 amino acids. The CDR3 region has the DNA TGTGCCAGCAATACCGGGACAGGGAGTGCAGAGACCCAGTACTTC. It encodes CASNTGTGSAETQYF.

For this clonotype: One end of the junction fails to match germline, which may point to a read error. The rearrangement links TRBV6-5 to TRBJ2-7, with 8 bases fitting TRBD2. The CDR3 length is 15 residues. The germline CDR1 and CDR2 sequences are MNHEY and SVGAGI. CDR3 nucleotides: TGTACCAGCAGTGCACTAGCGGCGAGCTCCTACGTGCGGTACTTC. Its translation: CTSSALAASSYVRYF.

With respect to this clonotype: Since a much larger clone is just one base distant, this may be a read error. The V and J genes are TRBV11-2 and TRBJ2-7, with a tentative D call TRBD2 (5 bases). The germline V gene encodes CDR1 SGHAT and CDR2 FQNNGV. V was shortened by 6 bases and J by 0 bases, with 12 bases between the two germline ends. This CDR3 contains 14 residues. CDR3 amino acids: CASRSSRNSYEQYF. The CDR3 nucleotides are TGTGCCAGCAGGTCTAGCAGGAACTCCTACGAGCAGTACTTC.

This clonotype showed up just once. One end of the junction is discordant with germline, which a read error may explain. J is TRBJ2-3 and V is TRBV28, with D unresolved. The CDR3 length is 14 residues. Germline CDR1 MDHEN, CDR2 SYDVKM. In nucleotides, the CDR3 is TGTGCCAGTAGTTTACTACATGGGACAGATACGCAGTATTTT. Residues: CASSLLHGTDTQYF.

About this clonotype itself: Since no conserved phenylalanine or tryptophan closes the CDR3, a read error is the likely cause. V usage is TRBV7-3 and J usage is TRBJ2-1, with 14 bases identical to TRBD2. CDR3 length: 16 residues. Germline V lookup: CDR1 SGHTA, CDR2 FQGTGA. With 5 bases clipped from V and 6 bases from J, the junction kept 6 bases outside the gene matches. CDR3 protein: CASSQAGTSGSNEQFL. Written as DNA, the CDR3 is TGTGCCAGCAGCCAAGCCGGGACTAGCGGGAGCAATGAGCAGTTCTTA.

Concerning this clonotype itself: Germline is not matched at one junction end, which may reflect a read error. The chain has TRBV11-2 and TRBJ2-3, with a weak D call TRBD1 (6 bases). CDR1 is SGHAT and CDR2 is FQNNGV in the germline V gene. The CDR3 runs to 17 residues. CDR3 residues: CASTPVPRGKGTDTQYF. For the CDR3, the DNA is TGTGCGAGCACCCCGGTCCCCAGGGGCAAAGGAACAGATACGCAGTATTTT.